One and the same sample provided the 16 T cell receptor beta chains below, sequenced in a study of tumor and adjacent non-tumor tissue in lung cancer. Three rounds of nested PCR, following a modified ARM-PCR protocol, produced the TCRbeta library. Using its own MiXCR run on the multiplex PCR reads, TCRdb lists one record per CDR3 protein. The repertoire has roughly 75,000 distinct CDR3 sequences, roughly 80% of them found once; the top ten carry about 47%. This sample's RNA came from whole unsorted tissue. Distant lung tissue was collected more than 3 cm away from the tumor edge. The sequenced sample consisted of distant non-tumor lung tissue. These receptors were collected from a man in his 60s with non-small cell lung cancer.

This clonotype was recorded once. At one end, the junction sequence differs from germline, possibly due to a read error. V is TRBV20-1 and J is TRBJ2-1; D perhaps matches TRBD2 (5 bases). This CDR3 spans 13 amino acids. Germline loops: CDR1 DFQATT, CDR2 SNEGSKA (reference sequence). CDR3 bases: TGCAGCGCTAGAGGGCCAGCGGTTAATGAGCAGTTCTTC. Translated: CSARGPAVNEQFF.

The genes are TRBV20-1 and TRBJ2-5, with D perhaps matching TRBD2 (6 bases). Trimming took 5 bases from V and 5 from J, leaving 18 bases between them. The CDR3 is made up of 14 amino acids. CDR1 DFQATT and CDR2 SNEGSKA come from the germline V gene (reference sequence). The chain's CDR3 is CSARSRGMVETQYF. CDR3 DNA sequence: TGCAGTGCTCGTAGCCGGGGGATGGTCGAGACCCAGTACTTC.

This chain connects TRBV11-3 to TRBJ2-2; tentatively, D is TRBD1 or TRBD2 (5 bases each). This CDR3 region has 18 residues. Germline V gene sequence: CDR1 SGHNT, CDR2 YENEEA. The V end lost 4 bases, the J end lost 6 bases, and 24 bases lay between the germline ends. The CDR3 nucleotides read TGTGCCAGCAGCTCCCAGGGAGCAGGAGGAAACAGAGCCGGGGAGCTGTTTTTT. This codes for CASSSQGAGGNRAGELFF. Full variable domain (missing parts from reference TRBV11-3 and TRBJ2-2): EAGVVQSPRYKIIEKKQPVAFWCNPISGHNTLYWYLQNLGQGPELLIRYENEEAVDDSQLPKDRFSAERLKGVDSTLKIQPAELGDSAVYLCASSSQGAGGNRAGELFFGEGSRLTVL.

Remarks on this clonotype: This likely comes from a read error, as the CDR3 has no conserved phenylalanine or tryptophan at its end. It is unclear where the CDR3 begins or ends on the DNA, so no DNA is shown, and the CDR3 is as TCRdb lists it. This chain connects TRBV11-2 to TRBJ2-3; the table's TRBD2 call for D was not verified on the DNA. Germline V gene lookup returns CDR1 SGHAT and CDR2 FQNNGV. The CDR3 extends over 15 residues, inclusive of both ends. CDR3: CASSFFLAVADTRYS.

CDR3 protein: CKVVARNTGELFF. DNA of the CDR3: TGCAAAGTCGTAGCCAGGAACACCGGGGAGCTGTTTTTT. The V gene is TRBV29-1, the J gene TRBJ2-2; no reliable D call. CDR3 size: 13 residues. Germline assignment: CDR1 SQVTM and CDR2 ANQGSEA.

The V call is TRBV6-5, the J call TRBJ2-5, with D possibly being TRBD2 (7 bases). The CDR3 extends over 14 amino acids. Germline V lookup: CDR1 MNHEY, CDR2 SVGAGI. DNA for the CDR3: TGTGTCAACAGTGATACCGGGACCGCGGGGGCCCGGTACTTC. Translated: CVNSDTGTAGARYF.

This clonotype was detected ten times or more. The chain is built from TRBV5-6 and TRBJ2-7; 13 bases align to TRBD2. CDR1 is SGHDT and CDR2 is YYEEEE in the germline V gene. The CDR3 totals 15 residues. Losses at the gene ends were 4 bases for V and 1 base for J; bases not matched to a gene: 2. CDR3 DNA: TGTGCCAGCAGCCCGGGACTAGCGGGGTCCTACGAGCAGTACTTC. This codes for CASSPGLAGSYEQYF. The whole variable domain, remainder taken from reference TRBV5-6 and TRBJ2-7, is DAGVTQSPTHLIKTRGQQVTLRCSPKSGHDTVSWYQQALGQGPQFIFQYYEEEERQRGNFPDRFSGHQFPNYSSELNVNALLLGDSALYLCASSPGLAGSYEQYFGPGTRLTVT.

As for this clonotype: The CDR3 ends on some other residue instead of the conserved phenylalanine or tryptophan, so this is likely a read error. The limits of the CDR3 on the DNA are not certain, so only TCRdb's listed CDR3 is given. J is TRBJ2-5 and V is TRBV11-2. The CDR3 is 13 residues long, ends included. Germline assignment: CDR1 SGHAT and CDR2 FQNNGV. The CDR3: CASSSTREETQHI.

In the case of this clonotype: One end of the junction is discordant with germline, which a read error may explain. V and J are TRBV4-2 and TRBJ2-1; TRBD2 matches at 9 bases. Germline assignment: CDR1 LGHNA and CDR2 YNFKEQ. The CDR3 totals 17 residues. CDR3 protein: CASSQDSSGEAYNEQFF. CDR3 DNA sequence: TGTGCCAGCAGCCAAGATTCTAGCGGGGAGGCTTACAATGAGCAATTCTTC.

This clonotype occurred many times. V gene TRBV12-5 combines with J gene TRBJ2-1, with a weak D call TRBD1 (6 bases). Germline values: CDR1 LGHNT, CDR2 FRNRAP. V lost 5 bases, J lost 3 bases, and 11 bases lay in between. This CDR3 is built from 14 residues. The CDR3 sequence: CASGPGQNYNEQFF. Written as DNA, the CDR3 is TGTGCTAGTGGTCCGGGACAAAACTACAATGAGCAGTTCTTC.

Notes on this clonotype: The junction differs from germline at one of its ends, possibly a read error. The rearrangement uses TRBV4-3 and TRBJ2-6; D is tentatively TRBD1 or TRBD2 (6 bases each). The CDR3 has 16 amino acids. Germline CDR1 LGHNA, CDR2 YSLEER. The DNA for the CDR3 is TGCGCCAGCAGCCAAGAAGGGGGGAGAGGGTCCAGCGTCCCGACTTTC. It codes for CASSQEGGRGSSVPTF.

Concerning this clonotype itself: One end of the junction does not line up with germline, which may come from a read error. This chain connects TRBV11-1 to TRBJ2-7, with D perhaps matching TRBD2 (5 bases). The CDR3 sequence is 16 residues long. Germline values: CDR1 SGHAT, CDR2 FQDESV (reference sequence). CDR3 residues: CANSLAIRDNSYEQYF. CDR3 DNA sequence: TGTGCCAACAGCTTAGCGATTCGTGACAACTCCTACGAGCAGTATTTC.

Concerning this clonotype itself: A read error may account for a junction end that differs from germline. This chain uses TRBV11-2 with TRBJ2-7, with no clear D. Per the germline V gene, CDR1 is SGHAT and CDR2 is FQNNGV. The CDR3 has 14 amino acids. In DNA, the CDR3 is TGTGCCAGCAGCTTAGACGGAAGTCCCTACGGGCAGAACTTC. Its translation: CASSLDGSPYGQNF.

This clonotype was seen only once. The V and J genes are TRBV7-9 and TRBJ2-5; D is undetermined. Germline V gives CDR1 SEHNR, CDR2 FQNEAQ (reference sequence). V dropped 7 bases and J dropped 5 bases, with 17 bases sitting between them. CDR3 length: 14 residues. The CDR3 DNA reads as TGTGCCAGCATCCCTCCCGGATCCGGGGAGACCCAGTACTTC. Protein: CASIPPGSGETQYF.

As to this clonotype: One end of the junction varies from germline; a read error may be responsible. The CDR3 spells CASGLVPKDRPSGASVLTF. The CDR3 DNA follows: TGTGCCAGCGGCTTAGTTCCAAAGGATAGGCCCTCTGGGGCCAGCGTCCTGACTTTC. This chain uses TRBV11-2 with TRBJ2-6; possible D gene TRBD1, 5 bases. Germline CDR1 and CDR2: SGHAT and FQNNGV. The CDR3 has 19 residues. The full variable domain, completed using reference TRBV11-2 and TRBJ2-6, is EAGVAQSPRYKIIEKRQSVAFWCNPISGHATLYWYQQILGQGPKLLIQFQNNGVVDDSQLPKDRFSAERLKGVDSTLKIQPAKLEDSAVYLCASGLVPKDRPSGASVLTFGAGSRLTVL.

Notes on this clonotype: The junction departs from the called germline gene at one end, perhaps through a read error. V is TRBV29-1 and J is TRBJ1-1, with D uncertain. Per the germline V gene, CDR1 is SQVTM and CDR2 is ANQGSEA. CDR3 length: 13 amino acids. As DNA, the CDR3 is TGCAGCGTTGCGGGCAGCATGAACACTGGAGCTTTCTTT. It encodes CSVAGSMNTGAFF. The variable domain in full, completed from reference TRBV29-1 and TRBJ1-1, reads SAVISQKPSRDICQRGTSLTIQCQVDSQVTMMFWYRQQPGQSLTLIATANQGSEATYESGFVIDKFPISRPNLTFSTLTVSNMSPEDSSIYLCSVAGSMNTGAFFGQGTRLTVV.